Shown below are 18 T cell receptor beta chains from a single sample sequenced in a study of T cells in Graves' hyperthyroidism and ophthalmopathy. Regions amplified from RNA transcripts were the TCR beta CDR3 regions. During a first-round RT-PCR of the TCR CDR3, the HTBI primer set was used. In TCRdb, the multiplex PCR reads were re-called with MiXCR into one record per CDR3 protein. The sample lists roughly 740,000 distinct CDR3 sequences, roughly 17% occurring once. The sequencing sample was made of blood. Every receptor here comes from a man between 18 and 35 years old with Graves' hyperthyroidism.

This clonotype was seen only a few times. The V gene is TRBV7-8, the J gene TRBJ1-6; D possibly corresponds to TRBD1 (6 bases). The CDR3 has 19 amino acids. The ends were cut back, 5 bases at V and 8 bases at J, with 28 bases in the middle. The V gene's germline CDR1 is SGHVS and CDR2 FQNEAQ. The DNA of the CDR3 is TGTGCCAGCAGCCCAGTTTACCGGGACAACCCCAAGGTGGATTCACCCCTCCACTTT. Translated: CASSPVYRDNPKVDSPLHF.

This clonotype has at least ten counts. The chain recombines TRBV7-9 with TRBJ2-7; no clear D gene. There are 12 residues in the CDR3. The V and J ends lost 3 bases and 4 bases respectively, with 7 bases between them. Germline loops: CDR1 SEHNR, CDR2 FQNEAQ (reference sequence). CDR3 region: CASSFTSYEQYF. The CDR3, as DNA: TGTGCCAGCAGCTTTACTTCTTACGAGCAGTACTTC.

This clonotype was recorded a few times. The chain links TRBV6-2 or TRBV6-3 to TRBJ1-4; 10 bases are shared with TRBD1. Germline CDR1 and CDR2: MNHEY and SVGEGT. Trimming removed 10 bases from V and 8 bases from J; junction bases left unmatched: 7. The CDR3 length is 13 residues. The CDR3 protein is CATRDRGREKLFF. The DNA of the CDR3 is TGTGCCACCCGGGACAGGGGACGAGAAAAACTGTTTTTT.

V usage is TRBV19 and J usage is TRBJ1-1; 7 positions match TRBD1. Germline-derived CDR1 and CDR2 are LNHDA and SQIVND (reference sequence). The junction had 10 bases not matched to a gene; V was cut back by 7 bases and J by 5 bases. The CDR3 sequence is 14 residues long. The CDR3 sequence is CASNHRGMRTEAFF. In nucleotides, the CDR3 is TGTGCCAGTAACCACAGGGGAATGAGGACTGAAGCTTTCTTT.

The chain is built from TRBV24-1 and TRBJ2-2; D perhaps matches TRBD1 (6 bases). The V end lost 9 bases, the J end lost 7 bases, and 14 bases lay between the germline ends. Germline V gene sequence: CDR1 KGHDR, CDR2 SFDVKD. This CDR3 has 13 residues. CDR3 nucleotide sequence: TGTGCCACCGAGGCAGGGGAATTCGGGGAGCTGTTTTTT. This encodes CATEAGEFGELFF.

The chain uses TRBV5-5 and TRBJ1-1, with TRBD1 matching over 9 bases. V lost 0 bases and J lost 5; bases outside the gene matches: 5. Germline-derived CDR1 and CDR2 are SGHKS and YYEKEE (reference sequence). CDR3 length equals 15 residues. The CDR3 DNA is TGTGCCAGCAGCTTGGATACAGGGGGCAGAACTGAAGCTTTCTTT. Translated, it gives CASSLDTGGRTEAFF.

This clonotype was picked up many times. V and J are TRBV11-2 and TRBJ2-7; D gene uncertain. This CDR3 has 14 residues. V dropped 5 bases and J dropped 2 bases, with 13 bases sitting between them. Germline CDR1 and CDR2: SGHAT and FQNNGV. CDR3: CASSPEARPYEQYF. CDR3 DNA sequence: TGTGCCAGCAGCCCCGAGGCACGCCCCTACGAGCAGTACTTC.

The chain joins TRBV5-4 to TRBJ2-1; 11 bases map to TRBD2. The CDR3 consists of 16 residues. Trimming at V came to 0 bases and at J to 10 bases, leaving 9 bases not matched to a gene. Germline values: CDR1 SGHNT, CDR2 YYREEE (reference sequence). CDR3 loop: CASSLEGTSGRGEQFF. In nucleotides, the CDR3 is TGTGCCAGCAGCTTGGAGGGGACTAGCGGCCGGGGAGAGCAGTTCTTC.

There are many counts of this clonotype. The V call is TRBV11-2, the J call TRBJ1-6; 8 bases map to TRBD1. Germline assignment: CDR1 SGHAT and CDR2 FQNNGV. The V gene end was trimmed by 0 bases and the J gene end by 10 bases; junction bases not matched to a gene: 5. The CDR3 sequence is 15 residues long. Here the CDR3 DNA reads TGTGCCAGCAGCTTAGAGGGCAGGGGGCGATCACCCCTCCACTTT. Translating it yields CASSLEGRGRSPLHF.

The rearrangement joins TRBV10-3 to TRBJ2-1; the match to TRBD1 covers 7 bases. The CDR3 sequence is 12 residues long. The V gene's germline CDR1 is ENHRY and CDR2 SYGVKD. The J segment lost 7 bases and the V segment lost 5 bases, leaving 2 bases of the junction unmatched. The CDR3 spells CAISSTGNEQFF. The CDR3, as DNA: TGTGCCATCAGTTCGACAGGGAATGAGCAGTTCTTC.

The rearrangement joins TRBV28 to TRBJ2-3, with D perhaps assigned TRBD1 or TRBD2 (5 bases each). V was shortened by 8 bases and J by 4 bases, with 16 bases between the two germline ends. CDR1 is MDHEN, CDR2 SYDVKM, per germline. The CDR3 sequence is 14 residues long. For the CDR3, the DNA is TGTGCCAGCCGGGACGGGAATAGTGCAGATACGCAGTATTTT. Protein: CASRDGNSADTQYF.

This clonotype was recorded many times. J is TRBJ2-4 and V is TRBV3-1, with D perhaps matching TRBD2 (5 bases). CDR1 and CDR2 (germline): LGHDT, YNNKEL (reference sequence). Trimming left V 5 bases short and J 3 bases short, with 8 bases between. The length of the CDR3 is 13 residues. The CDR3 sequence: CASSYEGKNIQYF. The CDR3 DNA follows: TGTGCCAGCAGCTACGAGGGCAAAAACATTCAGTACTTC.

Many counts were recorded for this clonotype. The CDR3 sequence: CAWKRRGLNTEAFF. The CDR3 bases are TGTGCCTGGAAAAGAAGGGGGTTGAACACTGAAGCTTTCTTT. The chain is built from TRBV30 and TRBJ1-1, with D tentatively TRBD1 (6 bases). V was shortened by 4 bases and J by 0 bases, with 12 bases between the two germline ends. The CDR3 runs 14 residues. CDR1 is GTSNPN, CDR2 SVGIG, per germline (reference sequence). The whole variable domain, filled in from reference TRBV30 and TRBJ1-1, reads SQTIHQWPATLVQPVGSPLSLECTVEGTSNPNLYWYRQAAGRGLQLLFYSVGIGQISSEVPQNLSASRPQDRQFILSSKKLLLSDSGFYLCAWKRRGLNTEAFFGQGTRLTVV.

This rearrangement joins TRBV9 to TRBJ2-1; 7 nucleotides agree with TRBD2. CDR3 length: 14 residues. Germline values: CDR1 SGDLS, CDR2 YYNGEE. V trimming: 1 base; J trimming: 5 bases; junction bases outside the gene matches: 3. CDR3 sequence: CASSVIGRHNEQFF. The CDR3 region has the DNA TGTGCCAGCAGCGTAATCGGGAGGCACAATGAGCAGTTCTTC.

The chain employs TRBV19 and TRBJ2-2; 9 nucleotides agree with TRBD2. The CDR3 is made up of 16 amino acids. The ends lost 4 bases at V and 2 bases at J; junction bases unmatched: 5. Germline assignment: CDR1 LNHDA and CDR2 SQIVND (reference sequence). The CDR3: CASSTKTSGNTGELFF. The CDR3, as DNA: TGTGCCAGTAGTACCAAGACTAGCGGCAACACCGGGGAGCTGTTTTTT.

This clonotype was observed a few times. V usage is TRBV4-3 and J usage is TRBJ2-2, with D possibly being TRBD2 (6 bases). V was shortened by 0 bases and J by 5 bases, with 13 bases between the two germline ends. Germline V CDR1 and CDR2: LGHNA, YSLEER. CDR3 length equals 16 residues. The chain's CDR3 is CASSQEIGRETGELFF. CDR3 nucleotides: TGCGCCAGCAGCCAAGAGATTGGGCGGGAAACCGGGGAGCTGTTTTTT.

CDR3 sequence: CSVWFPQETQYF. The CDR3 DNA is TGCAGCGTATGGTTCCCGCAAGAGACCCAGTACTTC. This chain joins TRBV29-1 and TRBJ2-5; unclear D gene. The V gene's germline CDR1 is SQVTM and CDR2 ANQGSEA. V lost 6 bases to trimming and J lost 2 bases, with 10 bases between them. The CDR3 contains 12 residues.

The genes are TRBV14 and TRBJ2-7; no clear D. Per the germline V gene, CDR1 is SGHDN and CDR2 is FVKESK. V lost 3 bases, J lost 5 bases, and 11 bases lay in between. This CDR3 comprises 13 residues. CDR3 coding DNA: TGTGCCAGCAGCCAGTCAGGTAACCACGAGCAGTACTTC. This sequence encodes CASSQSGNHEQYF.